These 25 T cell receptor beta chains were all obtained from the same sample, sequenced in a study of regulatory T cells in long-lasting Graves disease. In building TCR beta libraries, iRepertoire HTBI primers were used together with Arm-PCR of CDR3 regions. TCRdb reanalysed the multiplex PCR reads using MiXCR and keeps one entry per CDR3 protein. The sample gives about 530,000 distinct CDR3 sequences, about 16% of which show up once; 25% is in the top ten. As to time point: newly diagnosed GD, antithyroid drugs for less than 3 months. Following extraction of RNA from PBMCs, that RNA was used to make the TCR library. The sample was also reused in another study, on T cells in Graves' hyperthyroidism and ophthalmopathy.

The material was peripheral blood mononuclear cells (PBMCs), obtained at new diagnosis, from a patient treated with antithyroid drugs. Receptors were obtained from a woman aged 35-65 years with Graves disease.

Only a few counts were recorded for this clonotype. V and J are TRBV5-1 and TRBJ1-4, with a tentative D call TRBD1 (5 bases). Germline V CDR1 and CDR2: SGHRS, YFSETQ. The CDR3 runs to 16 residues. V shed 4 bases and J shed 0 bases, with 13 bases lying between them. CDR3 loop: CASSMGRQATNEKLFF. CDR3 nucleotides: TGCGCCAGCAGCATGGGACGGCAAGCAACTAATGAAAAACTGTTTTTT.

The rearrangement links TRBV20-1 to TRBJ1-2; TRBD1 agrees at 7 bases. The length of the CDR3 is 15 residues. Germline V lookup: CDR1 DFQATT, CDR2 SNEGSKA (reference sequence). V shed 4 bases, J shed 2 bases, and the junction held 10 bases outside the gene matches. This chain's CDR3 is CSATPGGPGNYGYTF. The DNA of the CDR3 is TGCAGTGCTACTCCAGGGGGACCTGGGAACTATGGCTACACCTTC.

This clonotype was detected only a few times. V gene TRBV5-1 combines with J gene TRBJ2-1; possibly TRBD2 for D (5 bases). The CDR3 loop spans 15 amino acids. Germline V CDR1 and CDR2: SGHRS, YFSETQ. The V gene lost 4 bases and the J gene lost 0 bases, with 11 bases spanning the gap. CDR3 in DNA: TGCGCCAGCAGCCCCGACTATAGCTCCTACAATGAGCAGTTCTTC. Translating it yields CASSPDYSSYNEQFF. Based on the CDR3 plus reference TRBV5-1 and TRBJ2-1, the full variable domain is KAGVTQTPRYLIKTRGQQVTLSCSPISGHRSVSWYQQTPGQGLQFLFEYFSETQRNKGNFPGRFSGRQFSNSRSEMNVSTLELGDSALYLCASSPDYSSYNEQFFGPGTRLTVL.

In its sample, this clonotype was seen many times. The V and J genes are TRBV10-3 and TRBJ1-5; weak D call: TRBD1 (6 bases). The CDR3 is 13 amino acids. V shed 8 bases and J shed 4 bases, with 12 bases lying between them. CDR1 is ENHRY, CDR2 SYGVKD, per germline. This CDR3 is CAIGGTNNQPQHF. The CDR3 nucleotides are TGTGCCATCGGTGGGACAAATAATCAGCCCCAGCATTTT.

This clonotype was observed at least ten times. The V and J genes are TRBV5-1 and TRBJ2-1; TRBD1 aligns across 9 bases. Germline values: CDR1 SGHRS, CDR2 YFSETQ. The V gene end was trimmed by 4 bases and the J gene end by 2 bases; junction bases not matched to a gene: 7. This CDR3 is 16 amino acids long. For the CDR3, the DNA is TGCGCCAGCAGCCCGCTGACAGGGGGACCCTACAATGAGCAGTTCTTC. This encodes CASSPLTGGPYNEQFF.

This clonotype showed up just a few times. The CDR3 coding sequence is TGTGCCACAAAGACAGGGAACCTCCAAGAGACCCAGTACTTC. Protein: CATKTGNLQETQYF. The chain joins TRBV15 to TRBJ2-5; 7 bases align to TRBD1. Germline trimming cut 9 bases from V and 1 base from J; bases unmatched to any gene: 8. CDR3 length equals 14 residues. Germline V CDR1 and CDR2: LNHNV, YYDKDF (reference sequence).

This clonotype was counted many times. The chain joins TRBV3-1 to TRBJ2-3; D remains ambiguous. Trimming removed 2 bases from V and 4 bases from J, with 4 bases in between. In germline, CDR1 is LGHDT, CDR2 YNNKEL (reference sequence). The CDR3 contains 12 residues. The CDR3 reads CASSQWSDTQYF. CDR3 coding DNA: TGTGCCAGCAGCCAATGGTCAGATACGCAGTATTTT.

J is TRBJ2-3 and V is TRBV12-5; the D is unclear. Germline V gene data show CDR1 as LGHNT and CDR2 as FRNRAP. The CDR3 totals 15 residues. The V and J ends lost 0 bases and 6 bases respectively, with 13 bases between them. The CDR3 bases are TGTGCTAGTGGTTTGGTACGAGTGGCATCCGATACGCAGTATTTT. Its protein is CASGLVRVASDTQYF. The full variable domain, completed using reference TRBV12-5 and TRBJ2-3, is DARVTQTPRHKVTEMGQEVTMRCQPILGHNTVFWYRQTMMQGLELLAYFRNRAPLDDSGMPKDRFSAEMPDATLATLKIQPSEPRDSAVYFCASGLVRVASDTQYFGPGTRLTVL.

The CDR3 loop is CASSWLAGDPGETQYF. The CDR3 nucleotides read TGTGCCAGCAGCTGGCTAGCGGGGGATCCGGGAGAGACCCAGTACTTC. The V call is TRBV7-2, the J call TRBJ2-5; TRBD2 aligns across 10 bases. After removal of 4 bases from V and 4 bases from J, the junction contained 9 bases not matched to a gene. In germline, CDR1 is SGHTA, CDR2 FQGNSA. The CDR3 spans 16 residues.

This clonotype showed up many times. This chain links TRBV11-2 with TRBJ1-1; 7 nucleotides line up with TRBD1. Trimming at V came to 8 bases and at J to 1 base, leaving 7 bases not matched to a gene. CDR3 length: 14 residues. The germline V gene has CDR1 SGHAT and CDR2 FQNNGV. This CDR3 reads CASQRDSRNTEAFF. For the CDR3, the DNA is TGTGCCAGCCAGAGGGACAGTCGGAACACTGAAGCTTTCTTT.

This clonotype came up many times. CDR3 DNA sequence: TGCAGTGCTAGAGATTGGGCTAGCGGCACAGATACGCAGTATTTT. Amino acid sequence: CSARDWASGTDTQYF. The gene calls are TRBV20-1 and TRBJ2-3; a weak D match, TRBD2 (6 bases). From germline, CDR1 is DFQATT and CDR2 SNEGSKA (reference sequence). The CDR3 sequence is 15 residues long. Trimming removed 0 bases at V and 1 base at J, with 11 bases between.

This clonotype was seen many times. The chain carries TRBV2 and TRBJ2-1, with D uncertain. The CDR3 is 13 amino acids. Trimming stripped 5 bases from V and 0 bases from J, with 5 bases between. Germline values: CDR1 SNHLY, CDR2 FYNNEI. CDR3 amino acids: CASSLFSYNEQFF. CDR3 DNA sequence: TGTGCCAGCAGTCTCTTCTCCTACAATGAGCAGTTCTTC.

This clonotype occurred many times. The CDR3 DNA follows: TGTGCCTGGAAGCGGGGGGGAGACGAGCAGTACTTC. Encoded protein: CAWKRGGDEQYF. The chain couples TRBV30 to TRBJ2-7, with 10 bases that match TRBD2. V was pared by 4 bases and J by 5 bases, with 2 bases of the junction left unmatched. This CDR3 is 12 amino acids long. Per germline, CDR1 GTSNPN and CDR2 SVGIG (reference sequence).

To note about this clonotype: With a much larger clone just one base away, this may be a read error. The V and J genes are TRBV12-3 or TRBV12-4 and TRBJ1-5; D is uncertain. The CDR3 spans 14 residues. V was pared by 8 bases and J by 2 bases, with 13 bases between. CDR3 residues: CASGSPGGNQPQHF. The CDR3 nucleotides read TGTGCCAGCGGTTCCCCCGGCGGCAATCAGCCCCAGCATTTT.

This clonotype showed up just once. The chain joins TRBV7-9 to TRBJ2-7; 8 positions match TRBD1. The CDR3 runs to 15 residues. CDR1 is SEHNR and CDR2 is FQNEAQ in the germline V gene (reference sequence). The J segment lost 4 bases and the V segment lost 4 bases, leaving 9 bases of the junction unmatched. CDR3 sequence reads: CASSSLGQGSYEQYF. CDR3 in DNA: TGTGCCAGCAGCTCGCTAGGACAGGGTAGTTACGAGCAGTACTTC. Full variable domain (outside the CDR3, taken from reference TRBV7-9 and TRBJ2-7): DTGVSQNPRHKITKRGQNVTFRCDPISEHNRLYWYRQTLGQGPEFLTYFQNEAQLEKSRLLSDRFSAERPKGSFSTLEIQRTEQGDSAMYLCASSSLGQGSYEQYFGPGTRLTVT.

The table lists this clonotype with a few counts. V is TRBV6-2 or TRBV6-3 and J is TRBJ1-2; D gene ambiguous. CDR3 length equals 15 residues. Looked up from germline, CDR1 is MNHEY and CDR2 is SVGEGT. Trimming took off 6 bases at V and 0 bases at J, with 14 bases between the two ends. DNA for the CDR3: TGTGCCAGCAGGCCCCACGGGTTGGCTAACTATGGCTACACCTTC. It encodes CASRPHGLANYGYTF.

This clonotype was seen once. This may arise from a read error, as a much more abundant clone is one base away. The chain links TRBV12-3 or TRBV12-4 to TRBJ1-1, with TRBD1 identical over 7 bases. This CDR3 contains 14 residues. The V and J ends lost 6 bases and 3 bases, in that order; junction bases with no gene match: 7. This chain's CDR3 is CASRRTGGDTEAFF. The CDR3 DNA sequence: TGTGCCAGCAGGAGGACAGGTGGGGACACTGAAGCTTTCTTT.

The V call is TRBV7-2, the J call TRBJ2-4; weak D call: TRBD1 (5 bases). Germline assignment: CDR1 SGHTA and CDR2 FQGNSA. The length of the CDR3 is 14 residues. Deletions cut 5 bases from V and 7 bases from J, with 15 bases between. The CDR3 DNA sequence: TGTGCCAGCAGCCCGACAGAGGACGGGAACATTCAGTACTTC. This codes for CASSPTEDGNIQYF. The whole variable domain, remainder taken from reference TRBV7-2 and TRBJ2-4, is GAGVSQSPSNKVTEKGKDVELRCDPISGHTALYWYRQSLGQGLEFLIYFQGNSAPDKSGLPSDRFSAERTGGSVSTLTIQRTQQEDSAVYLCASSPTEDGNIQYFGAGTRLSVL.

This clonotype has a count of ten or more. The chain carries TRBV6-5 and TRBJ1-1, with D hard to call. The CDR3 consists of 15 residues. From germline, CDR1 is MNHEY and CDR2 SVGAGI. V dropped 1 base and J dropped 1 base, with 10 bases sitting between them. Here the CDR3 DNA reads TGTGCCAGCAGTTACTATCCGGGAGAGAACACTGAAGCTTTCTTT. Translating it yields CASSYYPGENTEAFF.

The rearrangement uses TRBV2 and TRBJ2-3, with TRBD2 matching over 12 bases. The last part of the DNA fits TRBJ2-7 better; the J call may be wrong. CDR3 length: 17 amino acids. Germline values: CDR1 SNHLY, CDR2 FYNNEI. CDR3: CASSGPNGLAGPYEQYF. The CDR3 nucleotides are TGTGCCAGCAGTGGCCCGAACGGACTAGCGGGGCCCTACGAGCAGTACTTC.

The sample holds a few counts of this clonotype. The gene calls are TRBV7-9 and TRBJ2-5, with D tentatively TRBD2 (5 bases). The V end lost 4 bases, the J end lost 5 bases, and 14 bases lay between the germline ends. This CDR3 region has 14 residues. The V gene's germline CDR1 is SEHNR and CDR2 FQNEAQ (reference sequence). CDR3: CASSSSGISETQYF. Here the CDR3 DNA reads TGTGCCAGCAGCTCTTCGGGGATAAGCGAGACCCAGTACTTC.

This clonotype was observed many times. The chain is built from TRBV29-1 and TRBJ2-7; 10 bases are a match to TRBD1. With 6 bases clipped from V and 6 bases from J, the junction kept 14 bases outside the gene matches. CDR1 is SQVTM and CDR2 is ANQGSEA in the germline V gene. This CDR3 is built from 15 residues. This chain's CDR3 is CSVPSDRGGIGEQYF. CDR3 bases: TGCAGCGTACCATCGGACAGGGGGGGAATAGGCGAGCAGTACTTC.

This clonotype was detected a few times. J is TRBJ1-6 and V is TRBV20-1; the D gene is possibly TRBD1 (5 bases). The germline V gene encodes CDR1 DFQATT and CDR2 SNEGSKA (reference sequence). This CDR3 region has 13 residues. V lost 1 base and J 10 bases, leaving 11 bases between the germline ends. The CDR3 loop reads CSARGQGLSPLHF. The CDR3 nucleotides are TGCAGTGCTAGAGGGCAGGGTTTATCACCCCTCCACTTT.

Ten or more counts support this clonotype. CDR3 sequence reads: CASSLVDGGTEAFF. CDR3 DNA sequence: TGTGCCAGCAGTTTAGTTGACGGTGGCACTGAAGCTTTCTTT. V and J are TRBV6-5 and TRBJ1-1; the D is unclear. The CDR3 sequence is 14 residues long. V lost 4 bases and J lost 4, with 13 bases in between. Germline V gene sequence: CDR1 MNHEY, CDR2 SVGAGI.

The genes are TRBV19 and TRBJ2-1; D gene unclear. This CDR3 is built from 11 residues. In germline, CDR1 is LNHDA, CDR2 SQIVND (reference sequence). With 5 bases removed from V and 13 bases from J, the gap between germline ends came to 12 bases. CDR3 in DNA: TGTGCCAGTAGTGAAGGTCGTTCACAGTTCTTC. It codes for CASSEGRSQFF. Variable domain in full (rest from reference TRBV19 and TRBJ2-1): DGGITQSPKYLFRKEGQNVTLSCEQNLNHDAMYWYRQDPGQGLRLIYYSQIVNDFQKGDIAEGYSVSREKKESFPLTVTSAQKNPTAFYLCASSEGRSQFFGPGTRLTVL.